These 21 T cell receptor beta chains came from one sample sequenced in a study of T cell responses to AZD1222 COVID-19 vaccine. Libraries were prepared by immunoSEQ multiplex PCR; TCRdb keeps only in-frame clonotypes and omits some of them. This sample yields 100,000 or so clones, of which just under 90% are seen a single time; about 3% belongs to the top ten. The sample consisted of peripheral blood, taken on day 0 of AZD1222 vaccination. The receptor source for this set is an adult in good health.

CDR3 amino acids: CASSQATEAFF. In DNA, the CDR3 is TGTGCCAGCAGCCAGGCCACTGAAGCTTTCTTT. The V and J genes are TRBV14 and TRBJ1-1, with D unresolved. V shed 3 bases and J shed 4 bases, with 3 bases lying between them. The CDR3 spans 11 residues. In germline, CDR1 is SGHDN, CDR2 FVKESK.

The chain has TRBV30 and TRBJ1-2; a possible D gene is TRBD1 (6 bases). V was cut by 5 bases and J by 4 bases, with 17 bases left in between. Germline lookup yields CDR1 GTSNPN and CDR2 SVGIG (reference sequence). The CDR3 spans 14 residues. CDR3 bases: TGTGCCTGGGCGATGGGGGGGCGCAGCTATGGCTACACCTTC. It is translated as CAWAMGGRSYGYTF.

The count of this clone is one. The gene calls are TRBV7-2 and TRBJ2-3, with D perhaps TRBD1 or TRBD2 (5 bases each). Trimming left V 1 base short and J 7 bases short, with 9 bases between. This CDR3 has 13 amino acids. The germline V gene encodes CDR1 SGHTA and CDR2 FQGNSA. CDR3 region: CASSLGRGNTQYF. DNA of the CDR3: TGTGCCAGCAGCTTAGGCCGGGGCAATACGCAGTATTTT.

The rearrangement joins TRBV7-2 to TRBJ1-2; 7 bases map to TRBD1. V was clipped by 0 bases and J by 5 bases; unmatched bases: 3. Germline V CDR1 and CDR2: SGHTA, FQGNSA. The CDR3 is 14 residues long. CDR3 in DNA: TGTGCCAGCAGCTTAGCGCGGGACAGTTATGGCTACACCTTC. Its translation: CASSLARDSYGYTF.

The rearrangement uses TRBV7-9 and TRBJ1-3; D not resolved. This CDR3 has 15 residues. Germline CDR1 reads SEHNR; CDR2 reads FQNEAQ (reference sequence). V lost 5 bases and J 0 bases, leaving 11 bases between the germline ends. CDR3 in amino acids: CASSATRHSGNTIYF. The CDR3, as DNA: TGTGCCAGCAGCGCCACCAGGCACTCTGGAAACACCATATATTTT.

V gene TRBV7-6 combines with J gene TRBJ2-1; D not resolved. Germline V lookup: CDR1 SGHVS, CDR2 FNYEAQ. V was pared by 1 base and J by 3 bases, with 10 bases between. The CDR3 sequence is 15 residues long. The chain's CDR3 is CASSLGDFSYNEQFF. The CDR3, as DNA: TGTGCCAGCAGCTTAGGGGATTTTAGCTACAATGAGCAGTTCTTC. The full variable domain, rest sourced from reference TRBV7-6 and TRBJ2-1, is GAGVSQSPRYKVTKRGQDVALRCDPISGHVSLYWYRQALGQGPEFLTYFNYEAQQDKSGLPNDRFSAERPEGSISTLTIQRTEQRDSAMYRCASSLGDFSYNEQFFGPGTRLTVL.

The chain uses TRBV7-6 and TRBJ1-1; D gene unclear. This CDR3 comprises 13 residues. Trimming shortened V by 5 bases and J by 7 bases, and 14 bases separated the two germline ends. Germline V gene sequence: CDR1 SGHVS, CDR2 FNYEAQ. The CDR3 sequence: CASSMEVFGEAFF. CDR3 coding DNA: TGTGCCAGCAGCATGGAGGTATTCGGTGAAGCTTTCTTT.

This chain connects TRBV2 to TRBJ1-1, with no clear D. V lost 7 bases and J 6 bases, leaving 12 bases between the germline ends. The CDR3 extends over 12 amino acids. Germline-derived CDR1 and CDR2 are SNHLY and FYNNEI. DNA of the CDR3: TGTGCCAGCACTGACACAAGTCCTGAAGCTTTCTTT. Encoded protein: CASTDTSPEAFF.

Comment on this clone: This sample includes further DNA sequences coding for the same CDR3. The chain recombines TRBV5-1 with TRBJ1-1; perhaps TRBD1 as D (6 bases). Germline V CDR1 and CDR2: SGHRS, YFSETQ. This CDR3 is 14 amino acids long. Trimming removed 4 bases at V and 0 bases at J, with 10 bases between. CDR3 residues: CASSPGQVNTEAFF. The CDR3 region has the DNA TGCGCCAGCAGCCCGGGACAAGTGAACACTGAAGCTTTCTTT.

The V call is TRBV19, the J call TRBJ2-1, with 7 nucleotides matching TRBD2. This CDR3 is 16 amino acids long. After removal of 6 bases from V and 0 bases from J, the junction contained 8 bases not matched to a gene. CDR1 is LNHDA, CDR2 SQIVND, per germline (reference sequence). In nucleotides, the CDR3 is TGTGCCAGTAGGACGACCGGCGGGGGCTCCTACAATGAGCAGTTCTTC. Amino acids: CASRTTGGGSYNEQFF.

This clone has just one count. V gene TRBV19 combines with J gene TRBJ2-3; TRBD1 is a possible D gene (6 bases). Germline V gives CDR1 LNHDA, CDR2 SQIVND (reference sequence). V lost 3 bases and J 2 bases, leaving 12 bases between the germline ends. This CDR3 region has 15 residues. The CDR3 sequence: CASSIAGQYTDTQYF. CDR3 nucleotides: TGTGCCAGTAGTATTGCCGGACAGTACACAGATACGCAGTATTTT.

This chain connects TRBV9 to TRBJ2-4; D might be TRBD1 (6 bases). CDR1 SGDLS and CDR2 YYNGEE come from the germline V gene. Trimming took off 3 bases at V and 8 bases at J, with 12 bases between the two ends. There are 13 residues in the CDR3. CDR3 in amino acids: CASSGQERDIQYF. The CDR3 DNA follows: TGTGCCAGCAGCGGACAGGAGAGGGACATTCAGTACTTC.

V usage is TRBV28 and J usage is TRBJ1-4, with 10 bases aligning to TRBD1. This CDR3 is built from 18 residues. The V gene's germline CDR1 is MDHEN and CDR2 SYDVKM. Trimming took 7 bases from V and 6 from J; bases not matched to a gene: 17. CDR3 sequence (DNA): TGTGCCAGCATGGCGGCATACGACAGGGGGCAGGGGGATGAAAAACTGTTTTTT. Amino acid sequence: CASMAAYDRGQGDEKLFF.

CDR3 protein: CASSLRADRVAFF. CDR3 DNA: TGTGCCAGCAGCTTAAGAGCGGACAGGGTGGCTTTCTTT. The chain is built from TRBV7-3 and TRBJ1-1, with 8 positions matching TRBD1. V shed 1 base, J shed 11 bases, and the junction held 6 bases outside the gene matches. CDR3 length: 13 residues. Germline CDR1 and CDR2: SGHTA and FQGTGA. Filled out from reference TRBV7-3 and TRBJ1-1, the complete variable domain reads GAGVSQTPSNKVTEKGKYVELRCDPISGHTALYWYRQSLGQGPEFLIYFQGTGAADDSGLPNDRFFAVRPEGSVSTLKIQRTERGDSAVYLCASSLRADRVAFFGQGTRLTVV.

The rearrangement links TRBV30 to TRBJ2-3; D might be TRBD1 (6 bases). Germline assignment: CDR1 GTSNPN and CDR2 SVGIG (reference sequence). V was trimmed by 2 bases and J by 3 bases, leaving 6 bases between them. The CDR3 sequence is 12 residues long. CDR3 sequence (DNA): TGTGCCTGGAGTACAGGGACAGATACGCAGTATTTT. Its translation is CAWSTGTDTQYF.

The V call is TRBV5-6, the J call TRBJ1-4; D not resolved. Germline loops: CDR1 SGHDT, CDR2 YYEEEE. Trimming took 1 base from V and 8 from J, leaving 15 bases between them. CDR3 length: 15 residues. The CDR3 bases are TGTGCCAGCAGCTTGAAGGGCATAAGAGGAGAAAAACTGTTTTTT. Its protein product is CASSLKGIRGEKLFF.

The J gene is TRBJ1-6, the V gene TRBV24-1; a weak D match, TRBD1 (5 bases). V lost 4 bases to trimming and J lost 9 bases, with 9 bases between them. The V gene's germline CDR1 is KGHDR and CDR2 SFDVKD. The CDR3 extends over 13 amino acids. The CDR3 here is CATSEGTSSPLHF. The CDR3 DNA sequence: TGTGCCACCAGTGAGGGGACTAGTTCACCCCTCCACTTT.

The J gene is TRBJ2-5, the V gene TRBV6-5; D possibly corresponds to TRBD2 (5 bases). Germline V gene sequence: CDR1 MNHEY, CDR2 SVGAGI. The CDR3 sequence is 15 residues long. The V gene lost 0 bases and the J gene lost 2 bases, with 10 bases spanning the gap. CDR3 sequence: CASSYSRWEQETQYF. Here the CDR3 DNA reads TGTGCCAGCAGTTACTCGAGATGGGAGCAAGAGACCCAGTACTTC.

This clone appeared once. The rearrangement uses TRBV4-2 and TRBJ2-1; 10 bases agree with TRBD2. Trimming removed 1 base from V and 10 bases from J; junction bases left unmatched: 10. Germline V gene lookup returns CDR1 LGHNA and CDR2 YNFKEQ. The CDR3 sequence is 16 residues long. CDR3 amino acids: CASSQAWTSGSGEQFF. CDR3 bases: TGTGCCAGCAGCCAAGCGTGGACTAGCGGATCCGGCGAGCAGTTCTTC.

This clone is a singleton in its sample. This chain links TRBV14 with TRBJ1-2; D gene ambiguous. The V end was cut by 4 bases, the J end by 4 bases, with 22 bases between. The CDR3 contains 17 residues. Germline-derived CDR1 and CDR2 are SGHDN and FVKESK. The CDR3 loop reads CASSPPLGRMGLYGYTF. CDR3 DNA sequence: TGTGCCAGCAGCCCTCCTTTGGGCAGGATGGGTCTCTATGGCTACACCTTC.

The chain carries TRBV30 and TRBJ2-5; D perhaps matches TRBD2 (5 bases). This CDR3 contains 14 residues. The germline V and J ends were trimmed by 1 base and 5 bases, with 14 bases remaining between them. Germline loops: CDR1 GTSNPN, CDR2 SVGIG (reference sequence). CDR3 region: CAWSGQTRLETQYF. The CDR3 bases are TGTGCCTGGAGTGGCCAAACTAGGCTGGAGACCCAGTACTTC.